A selection of T cell receptor beta chains follows, all from one sample in a study of cytomegalovirus exposure and HLA in healthy donors. Libraries were prepared by immunoSEQ multiplex PCR; TCRdb keeps only in-frame clonotypes and omits some of them. The sample carries about 130,000 clones, approximately 82% recorded once. Sequencing was carried out using PBMCs. These receptor sequences come from a man aged 25 to 45 in good health and CMV-seropositive. Both conserved end residues are part of each CDR3. The order of the fields is J gene, clone size, V gene, CDR3 protein. Clone size, where shown, is once, few, many, or a class for clones that have expanded.

J gene: TRBJ1-2
clone size: NA
V gene: TRBV19
CDR3 protein: CASSIVGQGGGYTF

J gene: TRBJ2-7
clone size: NA
V gene: TRBV5-6
CDR3 protein: CASSQRVQRAYEQYF

J gene: TRBJ2-3
clone size: once
V gene: TRBV30
CDR3 protein: CAWSVQDTQYF

J gene: TRBJ2-5
clone size: NA
V gene: TRBV5-1
CDR3 protein: CASSLRDRGIQETQYF

J gene: TRBJ1-2
clone size: NA
V gene: TRBV4-1
CDR3 protein: CASSQRQGGIDGYTF

J gene: TRBJ1-1
clone size: NA
V gene: TRBV2
CDR3 protein: CASRGTGGLNTEAFF

J gene: TRBJ1-2
clone size: NA
V gene: TRBV5-4
CDR3 protein: CASSVSTGNLYGYTF

J gene: TRBJ2-5
clone size: NA
V gene: TRBV5-1
CDR3 protein: CASSRTGDIQETQYF

J gene: TRBJ2-1
clone size: NA
V gene: TRBV5-6
CDR3 protein: CASSRQTGEQFF

J gene: TRBJ2-7
clone size: NA
V gene: TRBV11-2
CDR3 protein: CATKLFRRQGDEQYF

J gene: TRBJ2-7
clone size: once
V gene: TRBV10-3
CDR3 protein: CATHQGLVGGYSYEQYF

J gene: TRBJ2-1
clone size: once
V gene: TRBV29-1
CDR3 protein: CSGAGGPLNSYNEQFF

J gene: TRBJ1-3
clone size: few
V gene: TRBV7-9
CDR3 protein: CASRPRGAGNTIYF

J gene: TRBJ2-7
clone size: NA
V gene: TRBV7-2
CDR3 protein: CASSTGTGGGYEQYF

J gene: TRBJ1-1
clone size: NA
V gene: TRBV19
CDR3 protein: CASYQQGENTEAFF

J gene: TRBJ1-2
clone size: few
V gene: TRBV30
CDR3 protein: CAGIQGLFGYTF

J gene: TRBJ1-5
clone size: NA
V gene: TRBV28
CDR3 protein: CASSSHRGDSNQPQHF